This T cell receptor (beta chain) was identified in a study of blood T cell repertoires in COVID-19. Only in-frame clones appear in the TCRdb table, and some are missing; sequencing was by immunoSEQ multiplex PCR. The sample holds some 75,000 clones; roughly 80% are singletons and the top ten take 9.5% to 15%. Germline CDR1 is SNHLY and CDR2 is FYNNEI. This CDR3 spans 14 amino acids. Trimming pared 5 bases from V and 5 bases from J, leaving 15 bases between. This rearrangement joins TRBV2 to TRBJ1-1; unclear D gene. The clonotype comes from a man in his forties or fifties with COVID-19, enrolled during active disease. Source material: peripheral blood. CDR3 loop: CASSPPRGRTEAFF. CDR3 nucleotide sequence: TGTGCCAGCAGTCCGCCGCGGGGAAGGACTGAAGCTTTCTTT. Based on the CDR3 plus reference TRBV2 and TRBJ1-1, the full variable domain is EPEVTQTPSHQVTQMGQEVILRCVPISNHLYFYWYRQILGQKVEFLVSFYNNEISEKSEIFDDQFSVERPDGSNFTLKIRSTKLEDSAMYFCASSPPRGRTEAFFGQGTRLTVV.